The clone carrying this T cell receptor beta chain was seen only a few times. The data are from a study of patients and donors after allogeneic stem cell transplantation. The germline V gene encodes CDR1 SGHNT and CDR2 YYREEE (reference sequence). V dropped 4 bases and J dropped 3; count of bases not matched to a gene: 10. The CDR3 is made up of 17 amino acids. A single record per CDR3 protein comes from TCRdb applying MiXCR to the RT-PCR reads. The sample lists about 74,000 distinct CDR3 sequences; 26% were seen once. The chain combines TRBV5-4 with TRBJ2-2, with 9 bases aligning to TRBD1. This receptor was identified in a human donor who was either an allogeneic HSCT recipient or a stem cell or donor lymphocyte infusion donor (not recorded which). It is not recorded whose cells these are; they may come from a transplant donor. Sequenced material: blood, either unsorted or a sorted T cell fraction (not recorded which). CDR3 region: CASSDTQGAFHTGELFF. CDR3 in DNA: TGTGCCAGCAGCGATACACAGGGGGCATTCCACACCGGGGAGCTGTTTTTT.